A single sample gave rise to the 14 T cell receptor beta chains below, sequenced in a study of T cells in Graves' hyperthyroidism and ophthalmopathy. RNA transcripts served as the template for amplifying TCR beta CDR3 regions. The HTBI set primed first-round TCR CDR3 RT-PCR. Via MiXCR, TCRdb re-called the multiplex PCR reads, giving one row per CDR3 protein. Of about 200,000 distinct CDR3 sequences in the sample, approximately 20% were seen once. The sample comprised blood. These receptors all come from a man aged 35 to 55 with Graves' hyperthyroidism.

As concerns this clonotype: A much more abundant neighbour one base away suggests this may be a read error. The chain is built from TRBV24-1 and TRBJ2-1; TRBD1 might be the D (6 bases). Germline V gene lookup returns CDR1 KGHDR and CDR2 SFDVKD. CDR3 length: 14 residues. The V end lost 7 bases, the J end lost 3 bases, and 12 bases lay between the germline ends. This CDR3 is CATSRDTVYNEQFF. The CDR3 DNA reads TGTGCCACCAGCCGGGACACTGTCTACAATGAGCAGTTCTTC.

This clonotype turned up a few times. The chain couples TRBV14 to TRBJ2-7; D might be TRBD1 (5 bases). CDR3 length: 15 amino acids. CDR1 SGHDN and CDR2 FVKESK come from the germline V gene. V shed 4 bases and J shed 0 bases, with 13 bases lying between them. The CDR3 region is CASSRTGASSYEQYF. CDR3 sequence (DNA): TGTGCCAGCAGCCGAACTGGGGCGAGCTCCTACGAGCAGTACTTC.

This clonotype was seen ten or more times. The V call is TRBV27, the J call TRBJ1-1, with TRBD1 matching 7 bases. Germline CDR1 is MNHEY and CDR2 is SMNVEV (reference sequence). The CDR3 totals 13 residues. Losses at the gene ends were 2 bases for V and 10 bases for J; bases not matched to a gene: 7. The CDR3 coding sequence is TGTGCCAGCAGTTTAAGGGGGCACGGGAGAGCTTTCTTT. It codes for CASSLRGHGRAFF.

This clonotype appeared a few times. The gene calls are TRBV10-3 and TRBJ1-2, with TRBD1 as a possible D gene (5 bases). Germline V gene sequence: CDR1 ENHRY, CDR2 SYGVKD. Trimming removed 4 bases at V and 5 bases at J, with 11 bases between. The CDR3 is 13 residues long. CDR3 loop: CAISGGGEYGYTF. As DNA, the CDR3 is TGTGCCATCAGTGGGGGCGGGGAGTATGGCTACACCTTC.

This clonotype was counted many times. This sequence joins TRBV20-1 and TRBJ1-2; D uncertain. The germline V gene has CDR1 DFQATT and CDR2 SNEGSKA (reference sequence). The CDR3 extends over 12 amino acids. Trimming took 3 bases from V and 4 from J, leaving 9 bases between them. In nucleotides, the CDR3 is TGCAGTGCTAGTAAGGAAGGCTATGGCTACACCTTC. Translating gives CSASKEGYGYTF.

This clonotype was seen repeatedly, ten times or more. CDR3 sequence reads: CASTRGGKLNEQFF. The CDR3 bases are TGTGCCAGCACCAGGGGGGGGAAACTCAATGAGCAGTTCTTC. The chain has TRBV2 and TRBJ2-1; D assignment may be TRBD1 or TRBD2 (7 bases each). Germline CDR1 SNHLY, CDR2 FYNNEI. The CDR3 has 14 residues. Trimming took off 7 bases at V and 6 bases at J, with 16 bases between the two ends.

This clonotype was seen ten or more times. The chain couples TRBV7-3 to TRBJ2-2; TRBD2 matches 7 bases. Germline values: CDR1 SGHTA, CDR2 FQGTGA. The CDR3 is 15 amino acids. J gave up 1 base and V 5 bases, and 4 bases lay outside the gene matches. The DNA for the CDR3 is TGTGCCAGCAGCCCCGCGGGGGAGAACACCGGGGAGCTGTTTTTT. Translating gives CASSPAGENTGELFF.

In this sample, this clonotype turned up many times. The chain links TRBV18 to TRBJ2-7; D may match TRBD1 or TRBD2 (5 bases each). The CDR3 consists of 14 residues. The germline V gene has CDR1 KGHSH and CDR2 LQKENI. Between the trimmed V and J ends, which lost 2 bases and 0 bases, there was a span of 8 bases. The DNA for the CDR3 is TGTGCCAGCTCACCAAAGGGGAGCTCCTACGAGCAGTACTTC. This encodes CASSPKGSSYEQYF.

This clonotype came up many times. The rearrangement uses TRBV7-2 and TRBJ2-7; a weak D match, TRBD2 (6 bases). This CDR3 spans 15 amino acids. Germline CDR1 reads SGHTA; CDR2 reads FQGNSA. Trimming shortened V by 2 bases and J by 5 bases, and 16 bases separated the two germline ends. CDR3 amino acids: CASSLLRLAYDEQYF. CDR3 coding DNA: TGTGCCAGCAGCTTATTACGGCTAGCGTACGACGAGCAGTACTTC.

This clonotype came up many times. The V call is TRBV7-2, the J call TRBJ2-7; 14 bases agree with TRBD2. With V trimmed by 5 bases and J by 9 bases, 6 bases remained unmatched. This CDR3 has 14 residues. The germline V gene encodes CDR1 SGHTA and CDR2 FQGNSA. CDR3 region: CASSKRLAGGGQYF. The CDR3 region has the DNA TGTGCCAGCAGCAAACGACTAGCGGGGGGGGGGCAGTACTTC.

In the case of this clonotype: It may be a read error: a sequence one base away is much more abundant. CDR3 sequence reads: CAWSTGGAMGNGQFF. Written as DNA, the CDR3 is TGTGCCTGGAGTACCGGGGGGGCCATGGGCAATGGGCAGTTCTTC. The chain recombines TRBV30 with TRBJ2-7; TRBD2 aligns across 8 bases. The DNA end lines up better with TRBJ2-1; the J call may be wrong. From germline, CDR1 is GTSNPN and CDR2 SVGIG (reference sequence). This CDR3 is built from 15 residues.

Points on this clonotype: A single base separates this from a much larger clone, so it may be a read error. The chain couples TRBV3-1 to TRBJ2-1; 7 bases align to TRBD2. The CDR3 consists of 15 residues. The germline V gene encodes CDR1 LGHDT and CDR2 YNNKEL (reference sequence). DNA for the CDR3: TGTGCCGGCAGCCAAGGACTAGGGAGAGGCGATGAGCAGTTCTTC. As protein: CAGSQGLGRGDEQFF.

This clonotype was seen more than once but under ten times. The CDR3 DNA reads as TGTGCCAGTAGTATGCCATCGGGACTCCTTGGTAATTCACCCCTCCACTTT. Its protein product is CASSMPSGLLGNSPLHF. V usage is TRBV19 and J usage is TRBJ1-6, with D possibly matching TRBD1 (5 bases). Germline CDR1 LNHDA, CDR2 SQIVND (reference sequence). The CDR3 loop spans 17 amino acids. Trimming took off 3 bases at V and 6 bases at J, with 18 bases between the two ends.

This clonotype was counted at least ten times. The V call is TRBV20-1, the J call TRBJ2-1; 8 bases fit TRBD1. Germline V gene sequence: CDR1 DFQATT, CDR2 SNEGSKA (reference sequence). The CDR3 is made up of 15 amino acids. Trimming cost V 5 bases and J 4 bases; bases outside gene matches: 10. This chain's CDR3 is CSALTGERRYNEQFF. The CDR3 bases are TGCAGTGCTCTGACAGGGGAGCGGAGGTACAATGAGCAGTTCTTC.